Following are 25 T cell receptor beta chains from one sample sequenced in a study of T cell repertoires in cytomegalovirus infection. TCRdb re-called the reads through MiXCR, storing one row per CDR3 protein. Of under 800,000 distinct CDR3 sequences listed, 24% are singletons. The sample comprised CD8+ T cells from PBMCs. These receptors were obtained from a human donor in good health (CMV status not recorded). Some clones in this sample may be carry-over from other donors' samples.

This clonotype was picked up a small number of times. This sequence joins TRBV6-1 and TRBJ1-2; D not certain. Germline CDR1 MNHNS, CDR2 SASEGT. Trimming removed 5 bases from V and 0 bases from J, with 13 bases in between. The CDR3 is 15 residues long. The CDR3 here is CASSYEGFANYGYTF. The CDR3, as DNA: TGTGCCAGCAGTTATGAGGGCTTTGCTAACTATGGCTACACCTTC.

CDR3 amino acids: CASSETYYRGTSDTQYF. CDR3 nucleotides: TGTGCCAGCAGTGAAACTTACTACAGAGGGACTAGCGATACGCAGTATTTT. V and J are TRBV6-1 and TRBJ2-3, with 9 nucleotides matching TRBD2. From germline, CDR1 is MNHNS and CDR2 SASEGT. The CDR3 is 17 amino acids. Unmatched junction bases numbered 12, after V lost 2 bases and J lost 6 bases.

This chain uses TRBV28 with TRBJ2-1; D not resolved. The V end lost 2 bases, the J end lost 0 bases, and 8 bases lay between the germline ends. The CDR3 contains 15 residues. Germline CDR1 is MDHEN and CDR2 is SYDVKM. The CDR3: CASSLTSYSYNEQFF. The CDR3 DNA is TGTGCCAGCAGTTTAACATCGTACTCCTACAATGAGCAGTTCTTC.

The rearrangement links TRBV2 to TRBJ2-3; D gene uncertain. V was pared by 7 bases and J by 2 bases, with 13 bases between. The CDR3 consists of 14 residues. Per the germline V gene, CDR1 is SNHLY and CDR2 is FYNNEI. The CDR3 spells CASTPPDNTDTQYF. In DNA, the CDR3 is TGTGCCAGCACCCCACCGGATAACACAGATACGCAGTATTTT.

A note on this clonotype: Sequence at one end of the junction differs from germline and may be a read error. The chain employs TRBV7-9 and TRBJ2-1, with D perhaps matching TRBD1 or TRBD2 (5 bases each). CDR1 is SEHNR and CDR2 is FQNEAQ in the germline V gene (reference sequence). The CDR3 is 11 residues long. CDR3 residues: CASSLRAGPNF. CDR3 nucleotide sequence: TGTGCCAGCAGCTTGCGGGCAGGGCCGAACTTC.

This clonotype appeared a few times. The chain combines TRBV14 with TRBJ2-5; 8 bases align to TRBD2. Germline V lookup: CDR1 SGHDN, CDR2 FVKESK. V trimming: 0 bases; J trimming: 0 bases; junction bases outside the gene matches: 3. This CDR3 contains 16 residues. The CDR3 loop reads CASSQDRAGDQETQYF. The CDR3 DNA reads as TGTGCCAGCAGCCAAGATCGAGCGGGGGACCAAGAGACCCAGTACTTC.

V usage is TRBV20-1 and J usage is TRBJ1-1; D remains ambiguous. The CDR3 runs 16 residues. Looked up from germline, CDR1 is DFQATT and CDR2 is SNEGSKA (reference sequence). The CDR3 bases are TGCAGCCAAAACCACCGGGCATCGGGGATTGGCACTGAAGCTTTCTTT. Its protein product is CSQNHRASGIGTEAFF.

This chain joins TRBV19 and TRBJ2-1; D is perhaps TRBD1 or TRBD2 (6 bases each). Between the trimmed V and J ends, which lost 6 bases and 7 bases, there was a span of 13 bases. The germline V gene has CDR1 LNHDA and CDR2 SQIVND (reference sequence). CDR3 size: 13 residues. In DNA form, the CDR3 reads TGTGCCAGTAGCGGGGGCCCGGGAAATGAGCAGTTCTTC. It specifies CASSGGPGNEQFF.

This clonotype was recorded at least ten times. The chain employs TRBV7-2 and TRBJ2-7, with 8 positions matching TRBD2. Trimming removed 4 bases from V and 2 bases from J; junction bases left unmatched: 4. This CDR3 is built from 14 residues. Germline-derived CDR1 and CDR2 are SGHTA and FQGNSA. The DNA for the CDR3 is TGTGCCAGCAGCTGGGCGGGGGGTACCTACGAGCAGTACTTC. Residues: CASSWAGGTYEQYF.

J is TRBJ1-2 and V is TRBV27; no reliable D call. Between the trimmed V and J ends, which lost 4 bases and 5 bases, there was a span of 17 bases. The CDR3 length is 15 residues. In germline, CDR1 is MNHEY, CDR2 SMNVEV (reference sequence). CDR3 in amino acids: CASSSPGRIGYGYTF. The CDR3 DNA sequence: TGTGCCAGCAGTTCCCCCGGACGCATCGGTTATGGCTACACCTTC.

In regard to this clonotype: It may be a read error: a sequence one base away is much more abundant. Here the CDR3 reads CASSSSGIVDEQYF. In nucleotides, the CDR3 is TGTGCCAGCAGCTCGTCCGGGATAGTCGACGAGCAGTACTTC. The chain employs TRBV7-9 and TRBJ2-7; D may be TRBD2 (5 bases). The CDR3 totals 14 residues. CDR1 is SEHNR and CDR2 is FQNEAQ in the germline V gene (reference sequence). The ends were cut back, 4 bases at V and 5 bases at J, with 15 bases in the middle. The variable domain in full, with the rest retrieved from reference TRBV7-9 and TRBJ2-7, is DTGVSQNPRHKITKRGQNVTFRCDPISEHNRLYWYRQTLGQGPEFLTYFQNEAQLEKSRLLSDRFSAERPKGSFSTLEIQRTEQGDSAMYLCASSSSGIVDEQYFGPGTRLTVT.

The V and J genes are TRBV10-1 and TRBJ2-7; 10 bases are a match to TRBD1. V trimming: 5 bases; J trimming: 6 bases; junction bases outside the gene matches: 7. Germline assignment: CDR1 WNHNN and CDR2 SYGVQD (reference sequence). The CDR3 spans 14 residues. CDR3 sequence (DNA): TGCGCCAGCAGTCGGGACAGGGGAGCCCTCGAGCAGTACTTC. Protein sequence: CASSRDRGALEQYF.

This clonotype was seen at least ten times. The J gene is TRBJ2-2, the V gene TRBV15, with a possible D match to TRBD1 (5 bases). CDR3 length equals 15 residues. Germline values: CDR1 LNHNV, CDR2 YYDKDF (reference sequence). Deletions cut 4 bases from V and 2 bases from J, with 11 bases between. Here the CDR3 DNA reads TGTGCCACCAGCACGACAGACCCTAACACCGGGGAGCTGTTTTTT. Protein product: CATSTTDPNTGELFF. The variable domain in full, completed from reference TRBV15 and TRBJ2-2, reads DAMVIQNPRYQVTQFGKPVTLSCSQTLNHNVMYWYQQKSSQAPKLLFHYYDKDFNNEADTPDNFQSRRPNTSFCFLDIRSPGLGDTAMYLCATSTTDPNTGELFFGEGSRLTVL.

The DNA for the CDR3 is TGTGCCACCAGTGATCCAAGACAGGAAGTTTATGTGAATGAGCAGTTCTTC. Protein: CATSDPRQEVYVNEQFF. This chain uses TRBV24-1 with TRBJ2-1; D perhaps matches TRBD1 (6 bases). The CDR3 totals 17 residues. Looked up from germline, CDR1 is KGHDR and CDR2 is SFDVKD. The germline V and J ends were trimmed by 3 bases and 7 bases, with 21 bases remaining between them.

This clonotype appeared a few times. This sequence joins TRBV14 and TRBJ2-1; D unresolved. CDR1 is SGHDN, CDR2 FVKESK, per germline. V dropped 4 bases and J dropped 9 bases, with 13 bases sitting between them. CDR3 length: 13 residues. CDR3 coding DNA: TGTGCCAGCAGCCCCCCCGGATGGAGTGAGCAGTTCTTC. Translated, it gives CASSPPGWSEQFF.

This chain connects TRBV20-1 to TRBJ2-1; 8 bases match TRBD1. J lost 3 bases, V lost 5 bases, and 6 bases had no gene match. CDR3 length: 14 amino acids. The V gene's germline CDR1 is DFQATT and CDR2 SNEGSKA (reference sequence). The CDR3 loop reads CSAPTGVHYNEQFF. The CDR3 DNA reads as TGCAGTGCTCCGACAGGGGTCCACTACAATGAGCAGTTCTTC.

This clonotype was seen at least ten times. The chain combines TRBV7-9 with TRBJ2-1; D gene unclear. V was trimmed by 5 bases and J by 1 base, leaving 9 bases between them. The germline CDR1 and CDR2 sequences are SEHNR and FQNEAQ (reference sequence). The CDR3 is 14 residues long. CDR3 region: CASSQYGSYNEQFF. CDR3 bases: TGTGCCAGCAGCCAGTATGGGTCCTACAATGAGCAGTTCTTC.

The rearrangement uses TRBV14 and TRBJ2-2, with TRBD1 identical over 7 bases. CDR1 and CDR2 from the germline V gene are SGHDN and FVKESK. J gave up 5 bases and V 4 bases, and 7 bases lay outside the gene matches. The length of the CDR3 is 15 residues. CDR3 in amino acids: CASSLRQGPTGELFF. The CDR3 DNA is TGTGCCAGCAGCCTGCGACAGGGACCAACCGGGGAGCTGTTTTTT.

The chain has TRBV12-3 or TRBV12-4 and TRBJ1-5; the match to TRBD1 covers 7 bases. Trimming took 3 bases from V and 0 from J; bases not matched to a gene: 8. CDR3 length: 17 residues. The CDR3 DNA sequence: TGTGCCAGCAGTTTGACAGGGCGAGAATTTAGCAATCAGCCCCAGCATTTT. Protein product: CASSLTGREFSNQPQHF.

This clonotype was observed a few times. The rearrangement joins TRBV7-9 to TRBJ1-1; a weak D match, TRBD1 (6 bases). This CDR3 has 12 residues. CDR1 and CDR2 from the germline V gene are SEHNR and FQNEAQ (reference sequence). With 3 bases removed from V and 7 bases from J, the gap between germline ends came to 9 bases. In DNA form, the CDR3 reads TGTGCCAGCAGCTTCGGACAGTATGAAGCTTTCTTT. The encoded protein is CASSFGQYEAFF.

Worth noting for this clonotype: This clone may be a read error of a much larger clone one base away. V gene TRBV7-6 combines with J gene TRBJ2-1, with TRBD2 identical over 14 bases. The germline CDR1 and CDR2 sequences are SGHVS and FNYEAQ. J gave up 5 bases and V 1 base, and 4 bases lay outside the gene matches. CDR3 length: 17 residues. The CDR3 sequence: CASSLEGLAGEHNEQFF. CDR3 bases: TGTGCCAGCAGCTTAGAGGGACTAGCGGGGGAGCACAATGAGCAGTTCTTC.

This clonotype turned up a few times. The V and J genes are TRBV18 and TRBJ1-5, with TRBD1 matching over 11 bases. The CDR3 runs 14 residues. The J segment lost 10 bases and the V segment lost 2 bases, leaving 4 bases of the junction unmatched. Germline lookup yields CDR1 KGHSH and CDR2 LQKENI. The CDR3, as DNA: TGTGCCAGCTCACCATCGGACAGGGGGCAACCCCAGCATTTT. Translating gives CASSPSDRGQPQHF.

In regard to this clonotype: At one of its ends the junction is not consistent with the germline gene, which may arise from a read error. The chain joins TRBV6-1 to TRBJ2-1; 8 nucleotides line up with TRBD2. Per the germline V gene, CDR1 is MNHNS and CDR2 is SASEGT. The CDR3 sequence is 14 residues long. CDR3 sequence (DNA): TGTGTCAGCAGTGAACCGGGACTAGGGAGTGAGCAGTTCTTC. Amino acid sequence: CVSSEPGLGSEQFF.

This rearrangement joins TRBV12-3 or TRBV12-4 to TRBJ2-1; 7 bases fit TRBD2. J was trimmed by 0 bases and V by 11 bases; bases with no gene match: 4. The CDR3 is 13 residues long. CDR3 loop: CAASGDSYNEQFF. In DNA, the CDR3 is TGTGCCGCGAGCGGGGACTCCTACAATGAGCAGTTCTTC.

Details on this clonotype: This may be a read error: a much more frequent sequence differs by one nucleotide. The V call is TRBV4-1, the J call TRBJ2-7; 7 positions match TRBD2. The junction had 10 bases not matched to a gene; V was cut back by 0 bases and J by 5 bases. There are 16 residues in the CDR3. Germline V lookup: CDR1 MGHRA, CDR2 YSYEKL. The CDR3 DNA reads TGCGCCAGCAGCCAAGAATACGGGGGGACCAGCCACGAGCAGTACGTC. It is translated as CASSQEYGGTSHEQYV.